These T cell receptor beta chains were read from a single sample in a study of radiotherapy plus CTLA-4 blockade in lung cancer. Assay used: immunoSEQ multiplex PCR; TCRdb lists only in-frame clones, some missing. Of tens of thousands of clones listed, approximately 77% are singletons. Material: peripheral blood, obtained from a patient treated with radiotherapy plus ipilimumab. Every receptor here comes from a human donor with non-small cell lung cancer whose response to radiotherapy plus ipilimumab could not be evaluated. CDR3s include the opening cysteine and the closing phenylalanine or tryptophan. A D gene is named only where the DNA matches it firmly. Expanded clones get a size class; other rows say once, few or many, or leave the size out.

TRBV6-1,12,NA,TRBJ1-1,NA,CATRGWTDEAFF,TGTGCCACAAGGGGATGGACAGATGAAGCTTTCTTT
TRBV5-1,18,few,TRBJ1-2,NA,CASSLALRTVAAGYGYTF,TGCGCCAGCAGCTTGGCCCTAAGGACAGTCGCCGCGGGCTATGGCTACACCTTC
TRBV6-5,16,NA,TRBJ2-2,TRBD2,CASSYEGSGRTGELFF,TGTGCCAGCAGTTACGAGGGGAGCGGGAGAACCGGGGAGCTGTTTTTT
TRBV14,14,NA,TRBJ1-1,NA,CASSRTVVNTEAFF,TGTGCCAGCAGCCGGACAGTCGTGAACACTGAAGCTTTCTTT
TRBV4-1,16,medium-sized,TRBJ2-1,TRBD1,CASSQMGQGGYNEQFF,TGCGCCAGCAGCCAGATGGGACAGGGGGGTTACAATGAGCAGTTCTTC
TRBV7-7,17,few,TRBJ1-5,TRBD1,CASSLTGQGTRNQPQHF,TGTGCTAGCAGCTTAACCGGACAGGGAACTCGTAATCAGCCCCAGCATTTT
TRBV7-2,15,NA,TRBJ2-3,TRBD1,CASSQRTGGSDTQYF,TGTGCCAGCAGCCAGAGAACAGGGGGCTCAGATACGCAGTATTTT
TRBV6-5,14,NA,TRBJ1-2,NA,CASSYGGYGYGYTF,TGTGCCAGCAGTTACGGGGGCTATGGGTATGGCTACACCTTC
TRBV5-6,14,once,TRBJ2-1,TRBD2,CASSLTSGYNEQFF,TGTGCCAGCAGCTTGACTAGCGGGTACAATGAGCAGTTCTTC
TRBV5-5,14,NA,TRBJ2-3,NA,CASSLAAGSHTQYF,TGTGCCAGCAGCTTGGCGGCAGGGTCGCATACGCAGTATTTT
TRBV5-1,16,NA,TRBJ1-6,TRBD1,CASSLELGTGVSPLHF,TGCGCCAGCAGCTTGGAGTTAGGGACAGGGGTATCACCCCTCCACTTT
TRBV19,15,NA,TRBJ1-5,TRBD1,CASSLSGQINQPQHF,TGTGCCAGTAGTCTTTCGGGACAGATTAATCAGCCCCAGCATTTT
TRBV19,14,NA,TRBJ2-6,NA,CASSPGGGANVLTF,TGTGCCAGTAGTCCCGGCGGGGGGGCCAACGTCCTGACTTTC
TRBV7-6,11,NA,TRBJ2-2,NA,CASSLFGELFF,TGTGCCAGCAGCCTCTTCGGGGAGCTGTTTTTT
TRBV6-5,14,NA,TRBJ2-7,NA,CASSYSGYNYEQYF,TGTGCCAGCAGTTACTCCGGGTACAACTACGAGCAGTACTTC
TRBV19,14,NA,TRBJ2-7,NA,CASSRGRPTYEQYF,TGTGCCAGTAGCAGGGGCCGACCAACCTACGAGCAGTACTTC
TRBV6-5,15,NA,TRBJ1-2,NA,CASSRDRLTNYGYTF,TGTGCCAGCAGCCGCGACAGGCTAACTAACTATGGCTACACCTTC
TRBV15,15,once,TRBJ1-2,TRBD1,CATSRNSGTVYGYTF,TGTGCCACCAGCAGGAACTCCGGGACAGTCTATGGCTACACCTTC
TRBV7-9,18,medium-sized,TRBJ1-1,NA,CASSLVVTWGAGEAEAFF,TGTGCCAGCAGCTTAGTTGTGACCTGGGGGGCGGGGGAAGCTGAAGCTTTCTTT
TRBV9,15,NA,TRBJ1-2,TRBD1,CASSETGVGTYGYTF,TGTGCCAGCAGCGAAACAGGGGTTGGCACCTATGGCTACACCTTC
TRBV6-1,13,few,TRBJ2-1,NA,CASSARLVHEQFF,TGTGCCAGCAGTGCCCGACTAGTGCATGAGCAGTTCTTC
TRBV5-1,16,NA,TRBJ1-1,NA,CASSLSDSIMNTEAFF,TGCGCCAGCAGCTTGTCCGACAGTATCATGAACACTGAAGCTTTCTTT
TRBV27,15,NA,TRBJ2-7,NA,CASSLYLGENYEQYF,TGTGCCAGCAGTTTATACCTAGGAGAGAACTACGAGCAGTACTTC
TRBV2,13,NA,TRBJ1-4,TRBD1,CASSRTGHEKLFF,TGTGCCAGCAGTCGGACAGGGCATGAAAAACTGTTTTTT
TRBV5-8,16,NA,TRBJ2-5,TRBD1,CASSRVGTGKEETQYF,TGTGCCAGCAGCCGAGTCGGGACAGGGAAGGAGGAGACCCAGTACTTC
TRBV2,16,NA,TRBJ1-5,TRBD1,CASRGDREFSNQPQHF,TGTGCCAGCAGGGGGGACAGGGAGTTTAGCAATCAGCCCCAGCATTTT
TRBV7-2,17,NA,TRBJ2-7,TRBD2,CASSFVGLAGGKDEQYF,TGTGCCAGCAGCTTCGTGGGACTAGCGGGAGGAAAAGACGAGCAGTACTTC
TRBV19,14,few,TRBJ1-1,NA,CASSRREEFTEAFF,TGTGCCAGTAGTAGGCGGGAGGAGTTTACTGAAGCTTTCTTT
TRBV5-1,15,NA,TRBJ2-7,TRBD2,CASSPGLARTYEQYF,TGCGCCAGCAGCCCGGGACTAGCGCGTACCTACGAGCAGTACTTC
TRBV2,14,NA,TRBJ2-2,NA,CASRGDSYTGELFF,TGTGCCAGCAGGGGAGACTCTTACACCGGGGAGCTGTTTTTT
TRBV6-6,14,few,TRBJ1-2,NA,CASSSRQADYGYTF,TGTGCCAGCAGTTCCCGACAGGCAGACTATGGCTACACCTTC
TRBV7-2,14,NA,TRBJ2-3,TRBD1,CASSKRQGADTQYF,TGTGCCAGCAGCAAAAGACAGGGGGCGGATACGCAGTATTTT
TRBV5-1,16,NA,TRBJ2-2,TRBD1,CASSLQGAARTGELFF,TGCGCCAGCAGCCTACAGGGGGCCGCGCGGACCGGGGAGCTGTTTTTT
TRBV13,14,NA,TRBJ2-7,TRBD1,CASSFGQGSYEQYF,TGTGCCAGCAGCTTTGGACAGGGCTCCTACGAGCAGTACTTC
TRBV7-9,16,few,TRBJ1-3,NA,CASSLRQVVGGNTIYF,TGTGCCAGCAGCTTAAGACAGGTCGTGGGTGGAAACACCATATATTTT
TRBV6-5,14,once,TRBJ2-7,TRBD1,CASSLRTGSYEQYF,TGTGCCAGCAGTTTACGGACAGGCTCCTACGAGCAGTACTTC
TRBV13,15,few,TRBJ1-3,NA,CASSYRGSSGNTIYF,TGTGCCAGCAGCTACCGGGGGTCCTCTGGAAACACCATATATTTT
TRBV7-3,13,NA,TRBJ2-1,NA,CASSDSVFAEQFF,TGTGCCAGCTCGGACTCAGTCTTTGCTGAGCAGTTCTTC
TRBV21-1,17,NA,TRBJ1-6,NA,CASSKLEGAPYGSPLHF,TGTGCCAGCAGCAAACTCGAGGGGGCTCCGTACGGGTCACCCCTCCACTTT
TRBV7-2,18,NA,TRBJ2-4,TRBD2,CASSNSGTSGRAKNIQYF,TGTGCCAGCAGCAATTCCGGGACTAGCGGGAGGGCCAAAAACATTCAGTACTTC
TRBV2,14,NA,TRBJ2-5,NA,CASSEMTTKETQYF,TGTGCCAGCAGTGAAATGACTACTAAAGAGACCCAGTACTTC
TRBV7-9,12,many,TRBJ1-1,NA,CASSLGVNGAFF,TGTGCCAGCAGCCTCGGGGTCAACGGAGCTTTCTTT